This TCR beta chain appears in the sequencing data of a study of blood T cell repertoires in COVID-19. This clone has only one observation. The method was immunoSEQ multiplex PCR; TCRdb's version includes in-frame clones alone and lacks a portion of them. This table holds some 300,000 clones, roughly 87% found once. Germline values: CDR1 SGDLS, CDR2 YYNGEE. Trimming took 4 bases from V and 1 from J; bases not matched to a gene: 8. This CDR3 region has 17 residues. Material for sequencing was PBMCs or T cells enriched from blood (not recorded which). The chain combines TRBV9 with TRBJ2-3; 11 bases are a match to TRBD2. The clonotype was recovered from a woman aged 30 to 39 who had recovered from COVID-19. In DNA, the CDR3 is TGTGCCAGCAGCCTAGCGGGGGGACCTCCCCGCACAGATACGCAGTATTTT. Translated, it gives CASSLAGGPPRTDTQYF. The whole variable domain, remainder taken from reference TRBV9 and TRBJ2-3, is DSGVTQTPKHLITATGQRVTLRCSPRSGDLSVYWYQQSLDQGLQFLIQYYNGEERAKGNILERFSAQQFPDLHSELNLSSLELGDSALYFCASSLAGGPPRTDTQYFGPGTRLTVL.